These 8 T cell receptor beta chains came from one sample sequenced in a study of T cells in Graves' hyperthyroidism and ophthalmopathy. The investigators amplified TCR beta CDR3 regions from RNA transcripts. An initial round of RT-PCR targeting the TCR CDR3 relied on the HTBI primer set. One entry per CDR3 protein results from TCRdb running MiXCR on the multiplex PCR reads. Counted here are roughly 130,000 distinct CDR3 sequences, 22% occurring once; the ten biggest clones make up more than 60%. Specimen: blood. The receptors here all came from a woman aged 45-65 years with Graves' hyperthyroidism that later progressed to Graves' ophthalmopathy.

The V call is TRBV2, the J call TRBJ2-3; 14 bases fit TRBD2. With 6 bases clipped from V and 4 bases from J, the junction kept 9 bases outside the gene matches. Germline V gives CDR1 SNHLY, CDR2 FYNNEI. The CDR3 extends over 17 amino acids. The CDR3 loop is CASRPPGLAGVPDTQYF. The CDR3 nucleotides read TGTGCCAGCAGACCCCCGGGACTAGCGGGAGTCCCAGATACGCAGTATTTT.

The CDR3 nucleotides are TGTGCCAGCAATCGGGACAGGGGCACAGATACGCAGTATTTT. It encodes CASNRDRGTDTQYF. This rearrangement joins TRBV6-1 to TRBJ2-3; 9 nucleotides align to TRBD1. From germline, CDR1 is MNHNS and CDR2 SASEGT. V dropped 7 bases and J dropped 1; count of bases not matched to a gene: 3. The CDR3 contains 14 residues.

This clonotype showed up just a few times. A clone one base away is much larger, so this may be a read error. The V and J genes are TRBV7-9 and TRBJ2-6, with a weak D call TRBD1 (6 bases). Per germline, CDR1 SEHNR and CDR2 FQNEAQ (reference sequence). This CDR3 has 15 residues. The CDR3 sequence: CAGSLGQPGANVLTF. CDR3 nucleotides: TGTGCCGGCAGCCTCGGACAGCCCGGGGCCAACGTCCTGACTTTC.

This rearrangement joins TRBV14 to TRBJ2-3; D may be TRBD1 (6 bases). Germline values: CDR1 SGHDN, CDR2 FVKESK. Trimming shortened V by 0 bases and J by 0 bases, and 16 bases separated the two germline ends. This CDR3 is 18 amino acids long. In nucleotides, the CDR3 is TGTGCCAGCAGCCAAGATAGGTCGCCGGACAGAAGCACAGATACGCAGTATTTT. Protein sequence: CASSQDRSPDRSTDTQYF.

J is TRBJ1-1 and V is TRBV3-1; 8 nucleotides match TRBD1. The CDR3 has 17 residues. The ends lost 4 bases at V and 1 base at J; junction bases unmatched: 11. Looked up from germline, CDR1 is LGHDT and CDR2 is YNNKEL (reference sequence). The CDR3: CASSPLDRGASNTEAFF. In DNA form, the CDR3 reads TGTGCCAGCAGCCCCTTAGACAGGGGCGCCTCGAACACTGAAGCTTTCTTT.

This clonotype was picked up many times. The chain employs TRBV2 and TRBJ1-2, with D tentatively TRBD1 (6 bases). The CDR3 runs to 14 residues. The ends were cut back, 6 bases at V and 2 bases at J, with 13 bases in the middle. The germline gives CDR1 SNHLY, CDR2 FYNNEI. CDR3 nucleotide sequence: TGTGCCAGCAGGGCCGGGACAAACAACTATGGCTACACCTTC. Its protein product is CASRAGTNNYGYTF.

This clonotype was detected ten times or more. The chain couples TRBV2 to TRBJ1-1; no definite D call. The germline V gene has CDR1 SNHLY and CDR2 FYNNEI. V was trimmed by 8 bases and J by 1 base, leaving 17 bases between them. CDR3 length: 15 amino acids. The CDR3, as DNA: TGTGCCAGCGAGTTCGGGGTTGGGTCGAACACTGAAGCTTTCTTT. Its protein is CASEFGVGSNTEAFF.

This chain uses TRBV28 with TRBJ1-2; TRBD1 agrees at 8 bases. The CDR3 loop spans 13 amino acids. CDR1 and CDR2 (germline): MDHEN, SYDVKM. Trimming took 6 bases from V and 8 from J; bases not matched to a gene: 8. The CDR3 reads CASRLQGAQGYTF. The CDR3 coding sequence is TGTGCCAGCAGGTTGCAGGGGGCGCAGGGCTACACCTTC.